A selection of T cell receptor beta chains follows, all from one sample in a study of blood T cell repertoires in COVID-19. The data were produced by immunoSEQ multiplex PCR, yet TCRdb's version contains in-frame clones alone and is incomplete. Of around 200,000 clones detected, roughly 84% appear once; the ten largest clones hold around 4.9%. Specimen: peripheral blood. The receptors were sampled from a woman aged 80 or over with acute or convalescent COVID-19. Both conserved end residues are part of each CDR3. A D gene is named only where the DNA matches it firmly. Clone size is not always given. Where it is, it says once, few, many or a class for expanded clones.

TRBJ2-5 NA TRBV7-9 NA CASSRGGGETQYF TGTGCCAGCAGCCGGGGAGGGGGGGAGACCCAGTACTTC
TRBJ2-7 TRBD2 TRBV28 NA CASRTHASGSLEQYF TGTGCCAGCCGTACCCACGCTAGCGGGAGCCTCGAGCAGTACTTC
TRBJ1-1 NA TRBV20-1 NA CSASRRMNTEAFF TGCAGTGCTAGTAGGCGGATGAACACTGAAGCTTTCTTT
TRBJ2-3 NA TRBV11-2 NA CASSSAWTHTDTQYF TGTGCCAGCAGCTCCGCTTGGACTCACACAGATACGCAGTATTTT
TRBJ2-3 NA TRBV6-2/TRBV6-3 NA CASSSSPPDTQYF TGTGCCAGCAGTTCGTCCCCCCCGGATACGCAGTATTTT
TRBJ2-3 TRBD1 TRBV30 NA CAWSEGQSLVDTQYF TGTGCCTGGAGCGAGGGACAGTCCTTGGTAGATACGCAGTATTTT
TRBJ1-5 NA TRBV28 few CASLLVSQPQHF TGTGCCAGCCTTCTGGTTAGCCAGCCCCAGCATTTT
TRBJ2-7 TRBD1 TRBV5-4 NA CASSFRVDRGEQYF TGTGCCAGCAGCTTTAGAGTGGACAGGGGGGAGCAGTACTTC
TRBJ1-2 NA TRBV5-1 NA CASSSNAGANYGYTF TGCGCCAGCAGCTCTAACGCGGGGGCTAACTATGGCTACACCTTC
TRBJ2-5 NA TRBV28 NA CASSLWGAQGETQYF TGTGCCAGCAGTTTATGGGGGGCGCAGGGAGAGACCCAGTACTTC
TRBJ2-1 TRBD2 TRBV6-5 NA CASSPSGWGNEQFF TGTGCCAGCAGTCCTAGCGGGTGGGGGAATGAGCAGTTCTTC
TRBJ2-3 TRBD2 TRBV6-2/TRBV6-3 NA CASSILAGPAPKYF TGTGCCAGCAGCATTCTAGCGGGACCAGCCCCGAAGTATTTT
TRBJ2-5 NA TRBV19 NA CASSIATRSQETQYF TGTGCCAGTAGTATTGCGACTAGAAGTCAAGAGACCCAGTACTTC
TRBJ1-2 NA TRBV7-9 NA CASSFDSLGGYTF TGTGCCAGCAGCTTCGACAGTTTAGGCGGCTACACCTTC
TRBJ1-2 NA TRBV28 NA CASSLAGESYGYTF TGTGCCAGCAGTTTGGCAGGGGAATCCTATGGCTACACCTTC
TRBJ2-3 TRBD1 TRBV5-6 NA CASSLRTGSTDTQYF TGTGCCAGCAGCTTACGGACAGGGAGCACAGATACGCAGTATTTT